The present TCR beta chain was sequenced within a study of T cell responses to AZD1222 COVID-19 vaccine. The overall study: Second-dose schedules of about 4 or about 12 weeks were combined.

There are 15 residues in the CDR3. Germline assignment: CDR1 SGHTA and CDR2 FQGNSA. Trimming removed 0 bases from V and 4 bases from J, with 12 bases in between. The assay was immunoSEQ multiplex PCR, and TCRdb's table has in-frame clones only and misses some. The sample shows 130,000 to 150,000 clones, roughly 92% of them seen only once. Comment on this clone: The antigen is unknown.

Overall study findings and caveats: Only a handful of people who got AZD1222 tested seropositive at baseline. Repertoire collection took place solely once the T cell response had peaked.

This TCR was sampled from an adult in good health. This material consisted of peripheral blood, taken on day 0 of AZD1222 vaccination. The V gene is TRBV7-2, the J gene TRBJ1-2, with D maybe TRBD1 (5 bases). The CDR3 DNA is TGTGCCAGCAGCTTAGCGGGGCGGATCGTCTATGGCTACACCTTC. Its protein is CASSLAGRIVYGYTF.